One and the same sample provided the 4 T cell receptor beta chains below, sequenced in a study of T cell clonality in common variable immunodeficiency. Profiling relied on immunoSEQ multiplex PCR, and the TCRdb table lists in-frame clones only, not all of them. The sample was found to contain about 41,000 clones, and every one recurs. Specimen: peripheral blood mononuclear cells. These receptors were obtained from a person aged 18-70 years in good health.

The table lists this clone with many counts. The observed sequence ends 3 residues before the CDR3 terminus, with the missing tail filled in from the germline J gene. The rearrangement uses TRBV5-1 and TRBJ2-3; D is perhaps TRBD2 (6 bases). The CDR3 totals 15 residues. V dropped 3 bases and J dropped 8 bases, with 19 bases sitting between them. Looked up from germline, CDR1 is SGHRS and CDR2 is YFSETQ. The sequenced part of the CDR3 DNA is TGCGCCAGCAGCTCGCCCGGGACTGGAGTAGCTACG. This translates into CASSSPGTGVAT. The CDR3 as a whole reads CASSSPGTGVATQYF.

This clone has at least ten counts. The read finishes 3 residues shy of the CDR3 end, and the germline J gene is used to complete it. This sequence joins TRBV5-1 and TRBJ1-1; 8 bases fit TRBD1. The CDR3 spans 14 residues. Germline assignment: CDR1 SGHRS and CDR2 YFSETQ. V lost 4 bases to trimming and J lost 6 bases; unmatched junction nucleotides: 8. The CDR3 loop is CASSHGQGTPEAFF. The sequenced CDR3 bases are TGCGCCAGCAGCCATGGACAGGGTACCCCTGAA.

This clone has at least ten counts. The CDR3 goes on 3 residues after the read ends, and that part is filled in from the germline J gene. The V and J genes are TRBV30 and TRBJ2-5, with D maybe TRBD2 (6 bases). V was clipped by 3 bases and J by 6 bases, with 17 bases between them. Germline V gene lookup returns CDR1 GTSNPN and CDR2 SVGIG (reference sequence). The CDR3 extends over 14 amino acids. CDR3 sequence reads: CAWSGGWGVKTQYF. The CDR3 DNA, read in part, is TGTGCCTGGAGCGGTGGCTGGGGGGTGAAGACC.

This clone was found many times. The CDR3 end falls 3 residues outside the read, so it is completed with the germline J gene. This chain joins TRBV6-2 or TRBV6-3 and TRBJ1-1; 8 bases are a match to TRBD1. Trimming took 10 bases from V and 5 from J; bases not matched to a gene: 3. The CDR3 is 11 amino acids. Germline-derived CDR1 and CDR2 are MNHEY and SVGEGT. The sequenced CDR3 bases are TGTGCCATCGGACAGGGAACTGAA. This encodes CAIGQGTE. The complete CDR3 reads CAIGQGTEAFF.